This T cell receptor beta chain was identified during a study of cytotoxic CD8 clonotypes in ibrutinib-treated CLL. Study-level points and caveats: Baseline clonality, higher than in age-matched healthy donors, tracked circulating CD8+ T-cell counts. Contraction or stability on treatment was seen for public clonotypes, which were uncommon.

Assay: immunoSEQ multiplex PCR; the TCRdb copy retains only in-frame clones and omits some. The repertoire holds 50,000 to 75,000 clones, with less than 75% as singletons. Notes on this clone: The antigen is undetermined.

The germline V and J ends were trimmed by 2 bases and 1 base, with 10 bases remaining between them. Germline V gene sequence: CDR1 SGHTA, CDR2 FQGNSA. The length of the CDR3 is 15 residues. The sequencing here drew on PBMCs, taken after 12 months of ibrutinib treatment. The chain employs TRBV7-2 and TRBJ2-3; D is possibly TRBD2 (6 bases). The TCR sequence derives from a human donor with chronic lymphocytic leukemia. The CDR3 region has the DNA TGTGCCAGCAGCTTAACGGGAGCGGGCACAGATACGCAGTATTTT. The encoded protein is CASSLTGAGTDTQYF. Combining the CDR3 with reference TRBV7-2 and TRBJ2-3 gives the whole variable domain GAGVSQSPSNKVTEKGKDVELRCDPISGHTALYWYRQSLGQGLEFLIYFQGNSAPDKSGLPSDRFSAERTGGSVSTLTIQRTQQEDSAVYLCASSLTGAGTDTQYFGPGTRLTVL.